This TCR beta chain was identified in a study of T-cell reconstitution after alpha-beta-depleted transplantation in children. This sample's TCRbeta library carried unique molecular identifier barcodes. TCRdb passed the PCR reads through MiXCR, listing each CDR3 protein once. The table lists about 830,000 distinct CDR3 sequences, roughly 15% of them singletons. This clonotype showed up just a few times. Deletions cut 7 bases from V and 1 base from J, with 9 bases between. This CDR3 spans 13 amino acids. This sequence originates from a male patient younger than 18 who had a stem cell transplant for acute lymphoblastic leukemia, so the T cells may come from the graft donor. This chain uses TRBV12-3 or TRBV12-4 with TRBJ2-3, with no clear D. The starting material was PBMCs, mostly from graft donor cells, obtained 360 days after TCRalphabeta/CD19-depleted stem cell transplant. In DNA form, the CDR3 reads TGTGCCAGCAAATCTGGGGGCACAGATACGCAGTATTTT. Protein: CASKSGGTDTQYF.